These 30 T cell receptor beta chains were all obtained from the same sample, sequenced in a study of T cell responses to AZD1222 COVID-19 vaccine. Repertoires were generated with immunoSEQ multiplex PCR, while TCRdb's copy carries only in-frame clones and drops some. The sample contains some 190,000 clones, 90% to 95% of which appear only once. This specimen was peripheral blood, taken 28 days after the second AZD1222 dose. Receptors were obtained from an adult who received the AZD1222 COVID-19 vaccine.

The chain employs TRBV1 and TRBJ2-3; the D call of TRBD1 is as the table states it, not checked on the DNA. TRBV1 is reported as a pseudogene. CDR3 length: 16 amino acids. CDR3: CTSSQEKGHFTDTQYF. DNA of the CDR3: TGCACCAGCAGCCAAGAGAAAGGACACTTCACAGATACGCAGTATTTT.

The chain employs TRBV4-2 and TRBJ1-1; D is perhaps TRBD1 (6 bases). Germline-derived CDR1 and CDR2 are LGHNA and YNFKEQ. V lost 4 bases and J lost 1, with 13 bases in between. This CDR3 comprises 15 residues. In DNA form, the CDR3 reads TGTGCCAGCAGCCCATTCCCGGGACAGAACACTGAAGCTTTCTTT. Translating gives CASSPFPGQNTEAFF.

The gene calls are TRBV6-4 and TRBJ2-3, with D uncertain. CDR3 length equals 14 residues. Trimming took off 0 bases at V and 0 bases at J, with 4 bases between the two ends. Per the germline V gene, CDR1 is MRHNA and CDR2 is SNTAGT. The CDR3 region is CASSDSGSTDTQYF. CDR3 nucleotides: TGTGCCAGCAGTGACTCAGGGAGCACAGATACGCAGTATTTT.

The chain links TRBV19 to TRBJ1-2; no definite D call. The ends were cut back, 4 bases at V and 8 bases at J, with 8 bases in the middle. Per the germline V gene, CDR1 is LNHDA and CDR2 is SQIVND (reference sequence). This CDR3 spans 11 amino acids. This CDR3 reads CASSKGVGYTF. The CDR3 region has the DNA TGTGCCAGTAGTAAGGGTGTAGGCTACACCTTC.

The chain employs TRBV27 and TRBJ2-1; D possibly corresponds to TRBD2 (6 bases). Germline V CDR1 and CDR2: MNHEY, SMNVEV (reference sequence). The CDR3 runs 15 residues. Between the trimmed V and J ends, which lost 6 bases and 4 bases, there was a span of 16 bases. The CDR3 loop reads CASSLSRGLYNEQFF. The CDR3, as DNA: TGTGCCAGCAGCCTCTCCCGGGGACTTTACAATGAGCAGTTCTTC.

V gene TRBV25-1 combines with J gene TRBJ1-2, with 12 bases identical to TRBD1. The CDR3 has 17 amino acids. V was clipped by 3 bases and J by 0 bases; unmatched bases: 5. Germline CDR1 and CDR2: MGHDK and SYGVNS. CDR3 sequence: CASSDPGTGGSNYGYTF. The DNA for the CDR3 is TGTGCCAGCAGTGATCCGGGGACAGGGGGCTCTAACTATGGCTACACCTTC.

The CDR3 spells CASNEQGWDQPQHF. The CDR3 coding sequence is TGTGCCAGTAATGAACAGGGGTGGGATCAGCCCCAGCATTTT. The V gene is TRBV19, the J gene TRBJ1-5; 7 bases align to TRBD1. There are 14 residues in the CDR3. Per the germline V gene, CDR1 is LNHDA and CDR2 is SQIVND (reference sequence). Trimming cost V 7 bases and J 5 bases; bases outside gene matches: 8. Full variable domain (missing parts from reference TRBV19 and TRBJ1-5): DGGITQSPKYLFRKEGQNVTLSCEQNLNHDAMYWYRQDPGQGLRLIYYSQIVNDFQKGDIAEGYSVSREKKESFPLTVTSAQKNPTAFYLCASNEQGWDQPQHFGDGTRLSIL.

The rearrangement links TRBV6-5 to TRBJ1-2, with 11 bases aligning to TRBD1. The V and J ends lost 6 bases and 6 bases, in that order; junction bases with no gene match: 6. Looked up from germline, CDR1 is MNHEY and CDR2 is SVGAGI. The CDR3 runs to 14 residues. The CDR3 region has the DNA TGTGCCAGCAGAGTGGACAGGGGGCTTCATGGCTACACCTTC. Its translation: CASRVDRGLHGYTF.

This chain uses TRBV3-1 (or the pseudogene TRBV3-2) with TRBJ2-3; D might be TRBD1 (5 bases). The germline gives CDR1 LGHDT, CDR2 YNNKEL (reference sequence). Trimming removed 5 bases from V and 4 bases from J, with 10 bases in between. This CDR3 region has 13 residues. The CDR3 DNA is TGTGCCAGCAGCAGAGACAGCGCAGATACGCAGTATTTT. It encodes CASSRDSADTQYF.

The chain links TRBV4-2 to TRBJ2-7, with TRBD1 matching 11 bases. Per germline, CDR1 LGHNA and CDR2 YNFKEQ. V dropped 1 base and J dropped 3; count of bases not matched to a gene: 8. This CDR3 has 17 residues. In DNA, the CDR3 is TGTGCCAGCAGCCAAGCGGAGACCGGGACAGGGGGCTACGAGCAGTACTTC. Translation: CASSQAETGTGGYEQYF.

The chain employs TRBV6-5 and TRBJ1-5; 11 bases line up with TRBD1. The CDR3 contains 15 residues. Germline lookup yields CDR1 MNHEY and CDR2 SVGAGI. The trim removed 7 bases at V and 9 bases at J, leaving 11 bases unmatched. CDR3 bases: TGTGCCAGCACTCCCGGACAGGGGGCGGTTCGGCCCCAGCATTTT. This codes for CASTPGQGAVRPQHF.

This chain connects TRBV5-1 to TRBJ2-1; TRBD1 matches at 8 bases. Germline V lookup: CDR1 SGHRS, CDR2 YFSETQ. This CDR3 has 15 amino acids. J lost 4 bases, V lost 4 bases, and 7 bases had no gene match. The CDR3 DNA is TGCGCCAGCAGCCGGGGACAGGCCCGATACAATGAGCAGTTCTTC. It encodes CASSRGQARYNEQFF. Complete variable domain (other parts from reference TRBV5-1 and TRBJ2-1): KAGVTQTPRYLIKTRGQQVTLSCSPISGHRSVSWYQQTPGQGLQFLFEYFSETQRNKGNFPGRFSGRQFSNSRSEMNVSTLELGDSALYLCASSRGQARYNEQFFGPGTRLTVL.

The gene calls are TRBV19 and TRBJ1-2; 12 positions match TRBD1. V shed 3 bases, J shed 8 bases, and the junction held 10 bases outside the gene matches. The CDR3 runs to 16 residues. Per the germline V gene, CDR1 is LNHDA and CDR2 is SQIVND (reference sequence). CDR3 coding DNA: TGTGCCAGTAGTATCGGGTCAACCGGGACAGGGGGCGGCTACACCTTC. Its protein product is CASSIGSTGTGGGYTF.

The chain couples TRBV24-1 to TRBJ2-7; D is possibly TRBD2 (6 bases). V was cut by 5 bases and J by 3 bases, with 19 bases left in between. In germline, CDR1 is KGHDR, CDR2 SFDVKD. CDR3 size: 16 residues. In DNA form, the CDR3 reads TGTGCCACCAGTGGGCGGTGGGGGGTAACAAACTACGAGCAGTACTTC. This gives the protein CATSGRWGVTNYEQYF.

In its sample, this clone was seen once. J is TRBJ2-7 and V is TRBV6-2 or TRBV6-3, with a tentative D call TRBD2 (6 bases). Looked up from germline, CDR1 is MNHEY and CDR2 is SVGEGT. The CDR3 extends over 14 amino acids. V was clipped by 5 bases and J by 2 bases, with 13 bases between them. The CDR3 region is CASSPRGGTYEQYF. CDR3 bases: TGTGCCAGCAGTCCCCGAGGAGGGACCTACGAGCAGTACTTC.

The chain uses TRBV28 and TRBJ2-4, with TRBD1 matching over 7 bases. CDR1 MDHEN and CDR2 SYDVKM come from the germline V gene. After removal of 7 bases from V and 0 bases from J, the junction contained 9 bases not matched to a gene. The CDR3 extends over 16 amino acids. The CDR3 nucleotides are TGTGCCAGCACCCGACCGGGACAGCTAGCCAAAAACATTCAGTACTTC. Translation gives CASTRPGQLAKNIQYF.

The chain has TRBV7-2 and TRBJ2-7; 8 bases agree with TRBD1. CDR1 is SGHTA and CDR2 is FQGNSA in the germline V gene. Trimming cost V 8 bases and J 7 bases; bases outside gene matches: 10. The CDR3 has 13 amino acids. The CDR3 region is CASGRDRFKEQYF. The CDR3 DNA follows: TGTGCCAGCGGCCGGGACAGGTTTAAGGAGCAGTACTTC. Complete variable domain (other parts from reference TRBV7-2 and TRBJ2-7): GAGVSQSPSNKVTEKGKDVELRCDPISGHTALYWYRQSLGQGLEFLIYFQGNSAPDKSGLPSDRFSAERTGGSVSTLTIQRTQQEDSAVYLCASGRDRFKEQYFGPGTRLTVT.

The J gene is TRBJ1-2, the V gene TRBV9, with D tentatively TRBD1 (6 bases). The germline CDR1 and CDR2 sequences are SGDLS and YYNGEE. CDR3 length: 12 residues. Trimming took 4 bases from V and 9 from J, leaving 13 bases between them. The CDR3 DNA sequence: TGTGCCAGCAGCAGCAGCGGGACACGCTACACCTTC. It is translated as CASSSSGTRYTF.

The rearrangement links TRBV6-5 to TRBJ1-4; D is perhaps TRBD1 (6 bases). V was cut by 6 bases and J by 0 bases, with 11 bases left in between. The CDR3 has 15 residues. Germline CDR1 and CDR2: MNHEY and SVGAGI. The CDR3 nucleotides read TGTGCCAGCAGACGAAGGGGGGCAACTAATGAAAAACTGTTTTTT. It translates to CASRRRGATNEKLFF.

The CDR3 bases are TGTGCCAGCAGCTTGCAGGGTGGTGGGACCTACGAGCAGTACTTC. Its translation: CASSLQGGGTYEQYF. The V call is TRBV7-8, the J call TRBJ2-7; TRBD1 might be the D (5 bases). The germline gives CDR1 SGHVS, CDR2 FQNEAQ. The ends were cut back, 3 bases at V and 2 bases at J, with 14 bases in the middle. This CDR3 region has 15 residues. Full variable domain (outside the CDR3, taken from reference TRBV7-8 and TRBJ2-7): GAGVSQSPRYKVAKRGQDVALRCDPISGHVSLFWYQQALGQGPEFLTYFQNEAQLDKSGLPSDRFFAERPEGSVSTLKIQRTQQEDSAVYLCASSLQGGGTYEQYFGPGTRLTVT.

The V gene is TRBV7-8, the J gene TRBJ1-6, with 7 positions matching TRBD1. CDR1 and CDR2 (germline): SGHVS, FQNEAQ. The CDR3 length is 15 residues. With V trimmed by 1 base and J by 8 bases, 5 bases remained unmatched. The CDR3 DNA sequence: TGTGCCAGCAGCTTAGATTGGCAGGGGGATTCACCCCTCCACTTT. Amino acid sequence: CASSLDWQGDSPLHF. The whole variable domain, filled in from reference TRBV7-8 and TRBJ1-6, reads GAGVSQSPRYKVAKRGQDVALRCDPISGHVSLFWYQQALGQGPEFLTYFQNEAQLDKSGLPSDRFFAERPEGSVSTLKIQRTQQEDSAVYLCASSLDWQGDSPLHFGNGTRLTVT.

This chain links TRBV5-1 with TRBJ1-5; 8 nucleotides align to TRBD1. Germline CDR1 SGHRS, CDR2 YFSETQ. After removal of 3 bases from V and 4 bases from J, the junction contained 6 bases not matched to a gene. CDR3 length: 15 residues. CDR3 nucleotides: TGCGCCAGCAGCTCCGGGACAGGACGAAATCAGCCCCAGCATTTT. Protein sequence: CASSSGTGRNQPQHF.

The chain links TRBV18 to TRBJ1-1; unclear D gene. Germline CDR1 and CDR2: KGHSH and LQKENI. This CDR3 has 15 amino acids. Trimming stripped 4 bases from V and 1 base from J, with 13 bases between. Written as DNA, the CDR3 is TGTGCCAGCTCACTTTCTTTTAGAAGGAACACTGAAGCTTTCTTT. Protein product: CASSLSFRRNTEAFF.

In regard to this clone: Other DNA sequences in this sample translate to the same CDR3. This rearrangement joins TRBV9 to TRBJ1-3; D not certain. The ends were cut back, 0 bases at V and 4 bases at J, with 11 bases in the middle. In germline, CDR1 is SGDLS, CDR2 YYNGEE. There are 15 residues in the CDR3. For the CDR3, the DNA is TGTGCCAGCAGCGTAGATATCCGAACCGGAAACACCATATATTTT. Translation gives CASSVDIRTGNTIYF.

Comments on this clone: Other DNA variants within this sample encode the same CDR3. The V gene is TRBV30, the J gene TRBJ1-4, with 7 bases fitting TRBD1. Germline values: CDR1 GTSNPN, CDR2 SVGIG (reference sequence). Trimming cost V 0 bases and J 3 bases; bases outside gene matches: 4. The CDR3 covers 15 residues. CDR3 coding DNA: TGTGCCTGGAGTGTCCTCAGGGGGGCTAATGAAAAACTGTTTTTT. Its protein product is CAWSVLRGANEKLFF.

V is TRBV4-2 and J is TRBJ1-4; TRBD1 aligns across 10 bases. Per germline, CDR1 LGHNA and CDR2 YNFKEQ. CDR3 length: 15 amino acids. J was trimmed by 7 bases and V by 4 bases; bases with no gene match: 6. Written as DNA, the CDR3 is TGTGCCAGCAGCCCGGACAGGGGGTTAGTTGAAAAACTGTTTTTT. Translating it yields CASSPDRGLVEKLFF.

The table lists this clone with a few counts. The chain joins TRBV7-3 to TRBJ2-3; possibly TRBD1 for D (7 bases). Trimming removed 1 base at V and 5 bases at J, with 13 bases between. Per the germline V gene, CDR1 is SGHTA and CDR2 is FQGTGA. This CDR3 contains 15 residues. The CDR3 is CASSLSPQGGDTQYF. The CDR3 DNA is TGTGCCAGCAGCTTAAGTCCCCAGGGGGGAGATACGCAGTATTTT.

This chain connects TRBV5-5 to TRBJ1-2; TRBD1 agrees at 10 bases. CDR3 size: 16 residues. Germline V gene data show CDR1 as SGHKS and CDR2 as YYEKEE (reference sequence). V was clipped by 0 bases and J by 5 bases; unmatched bases: 7. CDR3 residues: CASSLAGTGVEYGYTF. CDR3 bases: TGTGCCAGCAGCTTGGCCGGGACAGGGGTAGAGTATGGCTACACCTTC.

The chain employs TRBV6-1 and TRBJ1-5; D possibly corresponds to TRBD1 (5 bases). The CDR3 contains 14 residues. Germline V CDR1 and CDR2: MNHNS, SASEGT. V dropped 2 bases and J dropped 8 bases, with 13 bases sitting between them. This CDR3 is CASSENGGLKPQHF. CDR3 nucleotide sequence: TGTGCCAGCAGTGAAAACGGGGGACTTAAGCCCCAGCATTTT.

The V call is TRBV29-1, the J call TRBJ1-1; TRBD1 is a possible D gene (5 bases). Germline V gene data show CDR1 as SQVTM and CDR2 as ANQGSEA. CDR3 length equals 12 residues. V gave up 3 bases and J gave up 0 bases, with 5 bases separating them. CDR3 DNA: TGCAGCGTTGAGGGGCTGAACACTGAAGCTTTCTTT. It specifies CSVEGLNTEAFF.